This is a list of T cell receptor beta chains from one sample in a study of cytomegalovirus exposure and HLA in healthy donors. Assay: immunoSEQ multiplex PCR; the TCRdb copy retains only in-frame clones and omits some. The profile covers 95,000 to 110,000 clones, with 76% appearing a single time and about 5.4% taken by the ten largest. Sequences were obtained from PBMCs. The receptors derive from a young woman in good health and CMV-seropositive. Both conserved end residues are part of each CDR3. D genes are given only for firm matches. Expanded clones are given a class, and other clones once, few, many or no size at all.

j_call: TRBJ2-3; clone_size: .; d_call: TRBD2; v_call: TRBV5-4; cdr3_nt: TGTGCCAGCAGCTTGTGGGCGGGAGGGCCAGATACGCAGTATTTT; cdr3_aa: CASSLWAGGPDTQYF
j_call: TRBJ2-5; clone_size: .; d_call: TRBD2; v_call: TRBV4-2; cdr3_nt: TGTGCCAGCAGCCGCCAAGGAGTAGCGGGAACCCAAGAGACCCAGTACTTC; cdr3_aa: CASSRQGVAGTQETQYF
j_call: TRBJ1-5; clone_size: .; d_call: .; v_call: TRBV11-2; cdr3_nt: TGTGCCAGCAGCATCGAACCGGGACCCCAGCATTTT; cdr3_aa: CASSIEPGPQHF
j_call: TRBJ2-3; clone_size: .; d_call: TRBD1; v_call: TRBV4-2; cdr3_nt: TGTGCCAGCAGCCAAGATGGCCCGGGACAGTCAGATACGCAGTATTTT; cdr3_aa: CASSQDGPGQSDTQYF
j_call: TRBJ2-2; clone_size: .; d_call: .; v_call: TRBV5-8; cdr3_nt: TGTGCCAGCAGCCGACCTTTTTCAGGCACCGGGGAGCTGTTTTTT; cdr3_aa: CASSRPFSGTGELFF
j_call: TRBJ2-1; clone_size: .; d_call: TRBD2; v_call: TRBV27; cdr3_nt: TGTGCCAGCAGTTTAGTTGCGGGAGGAGTGGGAGATGAGCAGTTCTTC; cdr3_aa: CASSLVAGGVGDEQFF
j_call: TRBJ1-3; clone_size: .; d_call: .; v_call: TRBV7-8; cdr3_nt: TGTGCCAGCAGCTTAGTTAGGGGAATGAAAAGCTCTGGAAACACCATATATTTT; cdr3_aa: CASSLVRGMKSSGNTIYF
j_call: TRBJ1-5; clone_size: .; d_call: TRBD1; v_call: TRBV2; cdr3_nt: TGTGCCAGCAGGGGGGCAGGGGGCGGGAATCAGCCCCAGCATTTT; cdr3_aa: CASRGAGGGNQPQHF
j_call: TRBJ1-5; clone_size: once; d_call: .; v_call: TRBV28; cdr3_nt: TGTGCCAGCAGGACAGCTAATCAGCCCCAGCATTTT; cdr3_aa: CASRTANQPQHF
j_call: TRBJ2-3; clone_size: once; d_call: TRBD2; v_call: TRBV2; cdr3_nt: TGTGCCAGCAGGCGTGGGGCGGGAGTGAGGTTTGGCACAGATACGCAGTATTTT; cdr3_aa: CASRRGAGVRFGTDTQYF
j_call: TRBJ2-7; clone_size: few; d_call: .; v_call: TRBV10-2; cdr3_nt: TGCGCCAGCCGAGAAAATGTGTACGAGCAGTACTTC; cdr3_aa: CASRENVYEQYF
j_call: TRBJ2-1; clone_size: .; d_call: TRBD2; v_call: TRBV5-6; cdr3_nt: TGTGCCAGCAGCCCGGGACTAGCGGGAGACAGTGAGCAGTTCTTC; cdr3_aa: CASSPGLAGDSEQFF
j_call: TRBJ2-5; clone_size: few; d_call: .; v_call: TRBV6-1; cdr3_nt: TGTGCCAGCAGTGAAGCCCCCGGGACCCAGTACTTC; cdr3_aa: CASSEAPGTQYF
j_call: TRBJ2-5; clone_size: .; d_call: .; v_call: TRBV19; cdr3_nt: TGTGCCAGTAGTAGTGGACAGCTAGAGACCCAGTACTTC; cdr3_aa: CASSSGQLETQYF
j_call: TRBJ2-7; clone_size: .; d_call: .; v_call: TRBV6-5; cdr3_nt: TGTGCCAGCAGTTACTCGAGTGGGGCCGAGCAGTACTTC; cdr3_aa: CASSYSSGAEQYF
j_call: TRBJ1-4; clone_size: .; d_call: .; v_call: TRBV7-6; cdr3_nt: TGTGCCAGCAGCTTAGGTCCAGGGCCACGGGTTAATGAAAAACTGTTTTTT; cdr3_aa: CASSLGPGPRVNEKLFF
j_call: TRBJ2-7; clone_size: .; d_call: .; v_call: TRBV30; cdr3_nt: TGTGCCTGGAGTGTACCAGGGACTGGCGAGCAGTACTTC; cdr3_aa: CAWSVPGTGEQYF
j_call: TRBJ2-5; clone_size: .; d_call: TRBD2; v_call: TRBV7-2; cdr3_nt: TGTGCCAGCAGCTCCGGACTAGCGGGAACGACAGAGACCCAGTACTTC; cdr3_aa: CASSSGLAGTTETQYF
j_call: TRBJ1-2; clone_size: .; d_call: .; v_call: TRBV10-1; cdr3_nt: TGCGCCAGCAGTGAGGGGCCAGGGCATGGCTACACCTTC; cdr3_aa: CASSEGPGHGYTF
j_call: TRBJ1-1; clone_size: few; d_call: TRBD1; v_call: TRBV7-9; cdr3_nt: TGTGCCAGCAGCCCCAACAGGGGAAACACTGAAGCTTTCTTT; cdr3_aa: CASSPNRGNTEAFF